A single sample gave rise to the 29 T cell receptor beta chains below, sequenced in a study of blood T cell repertoires in COVID-19. Libraries were prepared by immunoSEQ multiplex PCR; TCRdb keeps only in-frame clonotypes and omits some of them. Of 100,000 to 120,000 clones in the sample, 84% were seen once. Material: peripheral blood. Every receptor here comes from a woman aged 40 to 49 with acute or convalescent COVID-19.

This chain connects TRBV4-3 to TRBJ2-2; unclear D gene. Per the germline V gene, CDR1 is LGHNA and CDR2 is YSLEER. V was pared by 0 bases and J by 1 base, with 6 bases between. This CDR3 is 15 amino acids long. The CDR3 nucleotides are TGCGCCAGCAGCCAAGAAGCCATGAACACCGGGGAGCTGTTTTTT. Its translation is CASSQEAMNTGELFF.

V usage is TRBV2 and J usage is TRBJ2-7, with D unresolved. V lost 1 base to trimming and J lost 3 bases, with 10 bases between them. From germline, CDR1 is SNHLY and CDR2 FYNNEI. CDR3 size: 14 residues. Here the CDR3 reads CASSEELLDYEQYF. In DNA, the CDR3 is TGTGCCAGCAGTGAAGAGCTGCTCGACTACGAGCAGTACTTC.

The CDR3 DNA sequence: TGTGCCAGCAGCCCTCGAGCGGGGAGAAGCACAGATACGCAGTATTTT. Translated: CASSPRAGRSTDTQYF. The rearrangement links TRBV9 to TRBJ2-3, with 7 bases fitting TRBD2. This CDR3 region has 16 residues. The V gene's germline CDR1 is SGDLS and CDR2 YYNGEE. The V and J ends lost 4 bases and 0 bases, in that order; junction bases with no gene match: 8. Full variable domain (rest looked up from reference TRBV9 and TRBJ2-3): DSGVTQTPKHLITATGQRVTLRCSPRSGDLSVYWYQQSLDQGLQFLIQYYNGEERAKGNILERFSAQQFPDLHSELNLSSLELGDSALYFCASSPRAGRSTDTQYFGPGTRLTVL.

The chain joins TRBV9 to TRBJ1-3; no firm D call. The CDR3 consists of 15 residues. Germline values: CDR1 SGDLS, CDR2 YYNGEE. The germline V and J ends were trimmed by 4 bases and 0 bases, with 11 bases remaining between them. CDR3 loop: CASSPGRVSGNTIYF. In DNA form, the CDR3 reads TGTGCCAGCAGCCCTGGTCGGGTCTCTGGAAACACCATATATTTT.

This chain uses TRBV7-9 with TRBJ2-1; possible D gene TRBD2, 6 bases. Germline V gene sequence: CDR1 SEHNR, CDR2 FQNEAQ (reference sequence). V dropped 6 bases and J dropped 6 bases, with 18 bases sitting between them. The CDR3 covers 15 residues. DNA for the CDR3: TGTGCCAGCAGTTCCGGGACTTCCTTGGTCAATGAGCAGTTCTTC. Translating gives CASSSGTSLVNEQFF.

V is TRBV5-4 and J is TRBJ2-3; 12 nucleotides line up with TRBD2. The J segment lost 0 bases and the V segment lost 1 base, leaving 3 bases of the junction unmatched. CDR1 is SGHNT and CDR2 is YYREEE in the germline V gene (reference sequence). The CDR3 is made up of 17 amino acids. CDR3 nucleotides: TGTGCCAGCAGCTTGTCTAGCGGGGGGGCAAGCACAGATACGCAGTATTTT. Translation: CASSLSSGGASTDTQYF.

The rearrangement links TRBV11-2 to TRBJ1-6; no reliable D call. Germline CDR1 is SGHAT and CDR2 is FQNNGV. CDR3 size: 14 residues. Trimming stripped 4 bases from V and 10 bases from J, with 14 bases between. The CDR3 DNA reads TGTGCCAGCAGCTACGGGGAGCGCCGCTCACCCCTCCACTTT. This sequence encodes CASSYGERRSPLHF.

The chain couples TRBV4-1 to TRBJ1-4; 10 bases line up with TRBD1. The V gene end was trimmed by 1 base and the J gene end by 4 bases; junction bases not matched to a gene: 3. Per the germline V gene, CDR1 is MGHRA and CDR2 is YSYEKL. This CDR3 spans 16 amino acids. The CDR3 sequence is CASSQAGDRGNEKLFF. The CDR3 nucleotides read TGCGCCAGCAGCCAAGCGGGGGACAGGGGTAATGAAAAACTGTTTTTT.

V and J are TRBV12-3 or TRBV12-4 and TRBJ2-6; possibly TRBD1 for D (6 bases). This CDR3 has 13 residues. Trimming left V 11 bases short and J 11 bases short, with 19 bases between. The CDR3 spells CAGGQIGLDVLTF. The CDR3 region has the DNA TGTGCCGGCGGACAGATTGGTTTGGACGTCCTGACTTTC.

This chain connects TRBV11-2 to TRBJ1-2; TRBD1 agrees at 8 bases. The germline V gene encodes CDR1 SGHAT and CDR2 FQNNGV. The length of the CDR3 is 17 residues. The V and J ends lost 5 bases and 0 bases, in that order; junction bases with no gene match: 11. The CDR3: CASSPRMPGQANYGYTF. The CDR3 DNA sequence: TGTGCCAGCAGCCCCCGAATGCCGGGACAGGCTAACTATGGCTACACCTTC.

The count of this clone is one. The chain has TRBV7-3 and TRBJ2-2; D uncertain. V shed 2 bases and J shed 3 bases, with 10 bases lying between them. Looked up from germline, CDR1 is SGHTA and CDR2 is FQGTGA. The CDR3 covers 15 residues. The CDR3 nucleotides read TGTGCCAGCAGCTTAGATAACACCTACACCGGGGAGCTGTTTTTT. Protein: CASSLDNTYTGELFF.

The rearrangement links TRBV6-5 to TRBJ1-3, with D possibly TRBD1 on 6 matching bases. Germline CDR1 is MNHEY and CDR2 is SVGAGI. This CDR3 has 14 residues. Trimming took off 6 bases at V and 2 bases at J, with 11 bases between the two ends. DNA of the CDR3: TGTGCCAGCAGACGGACAGTAGCTGGAAACACCATATATTTT. Its protein product is CASRRTVAGNTIYF.

This chain connects TRBV7-9 to TRBJ2-2; the match to TRBD2 covers 11 bases. The CDR3 length is 15 residues. V lost 7 bases to trimming and J lost 3 bases; unmatched junction nucleotides: 4. Germline V CDR1 and CDR2: SEHNR, FQNEAQ (reference sequence). The CDR3 sequence: CASIRSGGDTGELFF. For the CDR3, the DNA is TGTGCCAGCATCCGTAGCGGGGGGGACACCGGGGAGCTGTTTTTT.

J is TRBJ1-1 and V is TRBV6-5, with D unresolved. V was cut by 7 bases and J by 5 bases, with 14 bases left in between. Germline V gene lookup returns CDR1 MNHEY and CDR2 SVGAGI. The CDR3 sequence is 13 residues long. The CDR3 bases are TGTGCCAGCATCAGTCCAAGAAGAACTGAAGCTTTCTTT. Protein product: CASISPRRTEAFF.

This clone was detected once. The same CDR3 also results from other DNA sequences found in this sample. The V gene is TRBV5-1, the J gene TRBJ1-4, with D unclear. With 0 bases removed from V and 8 bases from J, the gap between germline ends came to 11 bases. CDR1 is SGHRS and CDR2 is YFSETQ in the germline V gene. The CDR3 consists of 14 residues. CDR3 loop: CASSLGGLGEKLFF. CDR3 nucleotide sequence: TGCGCCAGCAGCTTGGGAGGGCTTGGGGAAAAACTGTTTTTT.

This clone has only a few counts. The rearrangement links TRBV5-1 to TRBJ1-2; tentative D call: TRBD1 (6 bases). This CDR3 region has 15 residues. V gave up 0 bases and J gave up 3 bases, with 12 bases separating them. Germline lookup yields CDR1 SGHRS and CDR2 YFSETQ. The CDR3, as DNA: TGCGCCAGCAGCTTGGACCCCGGGACACACTATGGCTACACCTTC. The encoded protein is CASSLDPGTHYGYTF. Supplemented by reference TRBV5-1 and TRBJ1-2, the full variable domain reads KAGVTQTPRYLIKTRGQQVTLSCSPISGHRSVSWYQQTPGQGLQFLFEYFSETQRNKGNFPGRFSGRQFSNSRSEMNVSTLELGDSALYLCASSLDPGTHYGYTFGSGTRLTVV.

The CDR3 DNA reads TGCGCCAGCAGCTTCACAGTGAGCTCCTACGAGCAGTACTTC. This encodes CASSFTVSSYEQYF. The J gene is TRBJ2-7, the V gene TRBV5-1; D ambiguous. This CDR3 contains 14 residues. V was clipped by 2 bases and J by 0 bases, with 9 bases between them. Per the germline V gene, CDR1 is SGHRS and CDR2 is YFSETQ.

The chain has TRBV19 and TRBJ1-5; TRBD1 matches at 8 bases. CDR1 and CDR2 (germline): LNHDA, SQIVND (reference sequence). The V segment lost 6 bases and the J segment 0 bases; nucleotides outside the gene matches: 10. The CDR3 is 17 amino acids. The CDR3 region is CASRGGQVLYSNQPQHF. In nucleotides, the CDR3 is TGTGCCAGTAGAGGGGGACAGGTACTGTATAGCAATCAGCCCCAGCATTTT.

The genes are TRBV7-2 and TRBJ1-2; weak D call: TRBD1 (6 bases). V lost 5 bases and J 5 bases, leaving 15 bases between the germline ends. The germline CDR1 and CDR2 sequences are SGHTA and FQGNSA. The CDR3 runs 14 residues. The CDR3 here is CASSATGLFYGYTF. CDR3 bases: TGTGCCAGCAGCGCTACAGGGTTATTTTATGGCTACACCTTC.

The CDR3 spells CASSPGQGERSPLHF. CDR3 bases: TGCGCCAGCAGCCCGGGACAGGGAGAACGGTCACCCCTCCACTTT. The rearrangement links TRBV5-1 to TRBJ1-6; 9 nucleotides agree with TRBD1. Trimming at V came to 4 bases and at J to 10 bases, leaving 9 bases not matched to a gene. The CDR3 has 15 amino acids. Germline V gene sequence: CDR1 SGHRS, CDR2 YFSETQ.

This chain joins TRBV5-1 and TRBJ1-3; tentative D call: TRBD1 (6 bases). With 4 bases removed from V and 2 bases from J, the gap between germline ends came to 13 bases. The germline V gene encodes CDR1 SGHRS and CDR2 YFSETQ. The CDR3 is made up of 15 amino acids. DNA of the CDR3: TGCGCCAGCAGCCCGGAACAGGGACCTGGAAACACCATATATTTT. Protein: CASSPEQGPGNTIYF.

V and J are TRBV13 and TRBJ2-7; 7 nucleotides line up with TRBD1. Trimming at V came to 5 bases and at J to 3 bases, leaving 13 bases not matched to a gene. Per germline, CDR1 PRHDT and CDR2 FYEKMQ (reference sequence). The CDR3 covers 16 residues. CDR3 in amino acids: CASSLWSTGIGYEQYF. The CDR3 DNA reads TGTGCCAGCAGCCTATGGTCGACAGGGATAGGCTACGAGCAGTACTTC.

Details on this clone: The sample contains more than one DNA sequence encoding this CDR3. This chain connects TRBV7-9 to TRBJ2-5; D is unresolved. V was cut by 4 bases and J by 2 bases, with 2 bases left in between. This CDR3 region has 11 residues. The germline gives CDR1 SEHNR, CDR2 FQNEAQ (reference sequence). The CDR3 DNA follows: TGTGCCAGCAGCTCTCAAGAGACCCAGTACTTC. It translates to CASSSQETQYF.

This clone appeared a single time. The V call is TRBV19, the J call TRBJ1-5; 8 bases match TRBD1. V was pared by 3 bases and J by 6 bases, with 10 bases of the junction left unmatched. This CDR3 comprises 16 residues. Germline V lookup: CDR1 LNHDA, CDR2 SQIVND (reference sequence). DNA of the CDR3: TGTGCCAGTAGTATTGGGGCAGGGGGCGTCGGTCAGCCCCAGCATTTT. Translation gives CASSIGAGGVGQPQHF. Looking up the rest from reference TRBV19 and TRBJ1-5 gives the full variable domain: DGGITQSPKYLFRKEGQNVTLSCEQNLNHDAMYWYRQDPGQGLRLIYYSQIVNDFQKGDIAEGYSVSREKKESFPLTVTSAQKNPTAFYLCASSIGAGGVGQPQHFGDGTRLSIL.

The CDR3 nucleotides read TGTGCCAGCAGGGGGACACGGTCGGGGAATGAGCAGTTCTTC. Protein: CASRGTRSGNEQFF. This chain links TRBV2 with TRBJ2-1; D possibly corresponds to TRBD1 (6 bases). The V and J ends lost 6 bases and 7 bases respectively, with 16 bases between them. The germline gives CDR1 SNHLY, CDR2 FYNNEI. This CDR3 is built from 14 residues.

The V and J genes are TRBV5-1 and TRBJ1-6, with unresolved D. CDR1 is SGHRS and CDR2 is YFSETQ in the germline V gene. CDR3 size: 15 residues. Trimming took off 3 bases at V and 6 bases at J, with 13 bases between the two ends. This CDR3 reads CASSYEGLSNSPLHF. The CDR3 coding sequence is TGCGCCAGCAGCTATGAGGGCTTAAGTAATTCACCCCTCCACTTT.

The chain links TRBV29-1 to TRBJ1-1; tentatively, D is TRBD1 (6 bases). The CDR3 spans 12 residues. V lost 3 bases, J lost 11 bases, and 16 bases lay in between. Germline CDR1 is SQVTM and CDR2 is ANQGSEA. CDR3 coding DNA: TGCAGCGTTGATGGGCAGGGGAAGGTGGCTTTCTTT. Its protein is CSVDGQGKVAFF.

V usage is TRBV9 and J usage is TRBJ2-7; weak D call: TRBD1 (6 bases). Trimming took off 4 bases at V and 4 bases at J, with 18 bases between the two ends. This CDR3 is built from 15 residues. Germline lookup yields CDR1 SGDLS and CDR2 YYNGEE. The CDR3 nucleotides are TGTGCCAGCAGCCCCGCCCCCGGAACAGGGTACGAGCAGTACTTC. It specifies CASSPAPGTGYEQYF.

This chain connects TRBV6-5 to TRBJ1-4; no definite D call. This CDR3 comprises 14 residues. Looked up from germline, CDR1 is MNHEY and CDR2 is SVGAGI. The V end lost 6 bases, the J end lost 4 bases, and 12 bases lay between the germline ends. The CDR3 protein is CASSPGSFNEKLFF. DNA for the CDR3: TGTGCCAGCAGCCCCGGGTCTTTTAATGAAAAACTGTTTTTT.